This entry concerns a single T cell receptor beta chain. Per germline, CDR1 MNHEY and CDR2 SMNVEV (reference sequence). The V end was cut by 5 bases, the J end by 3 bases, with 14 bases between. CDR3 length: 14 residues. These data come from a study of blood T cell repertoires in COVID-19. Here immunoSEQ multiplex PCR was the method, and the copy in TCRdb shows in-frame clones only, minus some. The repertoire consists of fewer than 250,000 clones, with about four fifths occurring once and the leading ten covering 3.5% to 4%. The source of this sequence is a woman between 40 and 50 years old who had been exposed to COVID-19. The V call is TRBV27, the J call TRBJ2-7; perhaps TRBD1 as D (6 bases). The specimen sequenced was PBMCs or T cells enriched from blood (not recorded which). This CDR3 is CASSPGVAFYEQYF. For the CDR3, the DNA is TGTGCCAGCAGTCCAGGGGTTGCTTTCTACGAGCAGTACTTC.